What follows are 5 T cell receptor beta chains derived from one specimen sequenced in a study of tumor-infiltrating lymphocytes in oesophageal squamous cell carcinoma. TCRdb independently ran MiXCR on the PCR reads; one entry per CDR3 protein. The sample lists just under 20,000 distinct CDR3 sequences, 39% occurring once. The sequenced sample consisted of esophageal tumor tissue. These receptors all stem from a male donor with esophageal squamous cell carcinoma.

CDR3 residues: CASSLSFGGAGYEQYF. The CDR3 coding sequence is TGTGCCAGCAGCTTATCCTTCGGGGGGGCCGGCTACGAGCAGTACTTC. The chain is built from TRBV7-8 and TRBJ2-5, with 8 bases aligning to TRBD2. Near its end, the DNA agrees better with TRBJ2-7, so the J call may be wrong. The germline gives CDR1 SGHVS, CDR2 FQNEAQ. This CDR3 is built from 16 residues.

The CDR3 nucleotides are TGTGCCAGCAGTTTAGTGGGACTAGCGGGAGACGAGCAGTACTTC. Protein product: CASSLVGLAGDEQYF. J is TRBJ2-7 and V is TRBV27; 14 bases line up with TRBD2. This CDR3 contains 15 residues. V was pared by 2 bases and J by 5 bases, with 2 bases of the junction left unmatched. CDR1 is MNHEY, CDR2 SMNVEV, per germline (reference sequence).

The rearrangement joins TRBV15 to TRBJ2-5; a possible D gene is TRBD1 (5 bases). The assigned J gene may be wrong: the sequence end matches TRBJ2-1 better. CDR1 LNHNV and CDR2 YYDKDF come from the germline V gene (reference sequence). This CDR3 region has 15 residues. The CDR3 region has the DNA TGTGCCACCAGCAGAGATCACACAGGCTCCTACGAGCAGTTCTTC. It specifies CATSRDHTGSYEQFF.

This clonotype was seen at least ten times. The CDR3 DNA reads TGTGCCAGCAGCTTAGGGCTAAGTGTGGCCAACGTCCTGACTTTC. It is translated as CASSLGLSVANVLTF. This chain uses TRBV7-2 with TRBJ2-6; D is unclear. CDR1 is SGHTA and CDR2 is FQGNSA in the germline V gene. The CDR3 contains 15 residues. Trimming took 1 base from V and 6 from J, leaving 10 bases between them.

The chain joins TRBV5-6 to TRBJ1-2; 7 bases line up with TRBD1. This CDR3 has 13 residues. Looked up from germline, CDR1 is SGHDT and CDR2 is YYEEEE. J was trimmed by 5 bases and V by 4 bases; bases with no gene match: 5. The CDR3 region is CASSPSQGYGYTF. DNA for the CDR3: TGTGCCAGCAGCCCGTCACAGGGGTATGGCTACACCTTC.